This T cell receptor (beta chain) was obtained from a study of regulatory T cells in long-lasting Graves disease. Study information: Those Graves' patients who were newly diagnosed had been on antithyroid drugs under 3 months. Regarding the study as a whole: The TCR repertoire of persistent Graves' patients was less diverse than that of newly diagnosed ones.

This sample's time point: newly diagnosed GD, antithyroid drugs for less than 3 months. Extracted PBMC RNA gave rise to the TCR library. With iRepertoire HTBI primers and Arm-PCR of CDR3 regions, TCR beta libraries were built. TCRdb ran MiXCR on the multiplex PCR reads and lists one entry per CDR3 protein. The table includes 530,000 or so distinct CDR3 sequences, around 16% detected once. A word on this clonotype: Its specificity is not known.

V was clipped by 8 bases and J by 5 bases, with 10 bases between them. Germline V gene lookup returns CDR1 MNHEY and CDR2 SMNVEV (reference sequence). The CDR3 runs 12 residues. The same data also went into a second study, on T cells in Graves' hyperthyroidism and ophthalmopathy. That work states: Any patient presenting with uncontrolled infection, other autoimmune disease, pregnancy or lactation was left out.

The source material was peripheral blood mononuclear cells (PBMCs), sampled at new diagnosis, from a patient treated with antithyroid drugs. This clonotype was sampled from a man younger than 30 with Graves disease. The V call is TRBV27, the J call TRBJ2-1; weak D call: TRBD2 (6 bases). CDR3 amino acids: CASLGLHNEQFF. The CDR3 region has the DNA TGTGCCAGCCTGGGACTCCACAATGAGCAGTTCTTC.